The rows below give T cell receptor beta chains drawn from one sample of a study of T cells in Graves' hyperthyroidism and ophthalmopathy. Via MiXCR, TCRdb re-called the multiplex PCR reads, giving one row per CDR3 protein. There are 700,000 to 850,000 distinct CDR3 sequences in the sample; 30% to 40% occur only once, and around 32% lies in the top ten. The sequenced sample was blood. The source of these receptors is a woman aged 40 to 50 with Graves' hyperthyroidism. The CDR3 runs from the conserved cysteine through the conserved F or W. D genes are given only for firm matches. Clone size is stated in some rows and not others, as once, few, many or a class when expanded.

j_gene | len | v_gene | d_gene | abundance | CDR3aa | CDR3nt
TRBJ1-2 | 13 | TRBV6-6 | NA | many | CASSYREGYGYTF | TGTGCCAGCAGTTACAGGGAGGGCTATGGCTACACCTTC
TRBJ1-1 | 14 | TRBV6-5 | TRBD1 | few | CASSYPRGPTEAFF | TGTGCCAGCAGTTACCCAAGGGGGCCCACTGAAGCTTTCTTT
TRBJ2-7 | 13 | TRBV10-3 | NA | NA | CAVLGTATYEQYF | TGTGCCGTACTGGGGACCGCCACCTACGAGCAGTACTTC
TRBJ2-7 | 14 | TRBV7-8 | TRBD1 | few | CASTQGQGINEQYF | TGTGCCAGCACCCAGGGACAGGGCATCAACGAGCAGTACTTC
TRBJ1-5 | 14 | TRBV2 | NA | many | CASQADKAYQPQHF | TGTGCCAGCCAGGCGGATAAGGCCTATCAGCCCCAGCATTTT
TRBJ1-1 | 12 | TRBV5-8 | NA | NA | CASSSNREKAFF | TGTGCCAGCAGCTCAAACAGGGAGAAGGCTTTCTTT
TRBJ2-2 | 15 | TRBV2 | NA | NA | CASNPTAGNTGELFF | TGTGCCAGTAACCCGACGGCCGGGAACACCGGGGAGCTGTTTTTT
TRBJ2-5 | 14 | TRBV25-1 | NA | few | CARADDCPQETQYF | TGTGCCAGAGCGGATGATTGTCCACAAGAGACCCAGTACTTC
TRBJ2-2 | 17 | TRBV10-3 | NA | many | CAISEGGSTPLTGELFF | TGTGCCATCAGTGAGGGGGGGTCCACTCCTTTGACCGGGGAGCTGTTTTTT
TRBJ1-2 | 15 | TRBV7-2 | TRBD1 | many | CASSLGTGQHYGYTF | TGTGCCAGCAGCTTAGGGACAGGGCAACACTATGGCTACACCTTC
TRBJ1-1 | 18 | TRBV6-5 | TRBD1 | NA | CASRRITGVLTGNTEAFF | TGTGCCAGCAGACGGATCACAGGGGTATTGACGGGGAACACTGAAGCTTTCTTT
TRBJ2-7 | 17 | TRBV2 | TRBD1 | few | CASSDLLGTGVSHEQYF | TGTGCCAGCAGTGATCTATTAGGGACAGGGGTTTCCCACGAGCAGTACTTC